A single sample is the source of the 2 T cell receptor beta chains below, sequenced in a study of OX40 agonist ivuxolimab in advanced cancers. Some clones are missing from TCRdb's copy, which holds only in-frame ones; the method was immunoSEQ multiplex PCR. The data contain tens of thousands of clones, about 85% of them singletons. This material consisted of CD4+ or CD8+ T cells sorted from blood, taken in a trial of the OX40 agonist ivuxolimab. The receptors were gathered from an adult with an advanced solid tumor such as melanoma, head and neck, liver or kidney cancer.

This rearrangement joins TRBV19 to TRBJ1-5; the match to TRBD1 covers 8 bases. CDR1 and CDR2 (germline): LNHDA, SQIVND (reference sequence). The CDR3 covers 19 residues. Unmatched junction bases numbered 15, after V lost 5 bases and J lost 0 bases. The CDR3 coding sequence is TGTGCCAGTAGTTCACTCGATGGGGGGGACAGGTATAGCAATCAGCCCCAGCATTTT. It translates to CASSSLDGGDRYSNQPQHF.

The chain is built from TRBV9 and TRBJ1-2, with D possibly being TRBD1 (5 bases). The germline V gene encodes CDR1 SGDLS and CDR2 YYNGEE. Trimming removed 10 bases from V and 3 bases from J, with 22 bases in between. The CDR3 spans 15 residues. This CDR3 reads CASNPGAGNDYGYTF. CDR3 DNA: TGTGCCTCAAATCCCGGGGCTGGGAATGACTATGGCTACACCTTC.